Below, 2 T cell receptor beta chains from the same sample are listed, as sequenced in a study of CD8 T cells in Susac syndrome. RNA amounts of roughly 0.5 to 1 ug underwent reverse transcription with random hexamers. MiXCR, applied by TCRdb to the immunoSEQ multiplex PCR reads, yields one record per CDR3 protein. Of some 150,000 distinct CDR3 sequences in the sample, nearly 95% were seen once. The sample comprised CD8+ T cells from PBMCs. These receptors originate from a human donor in good health.

The rearrangement links TRBV11-2 to TRBJ2-6; the D is unclear. The CDR3 length is 16 residues. Trimming stripped 5 bases from V and 0 bases from J, with 11 bases between. CDR1 is SGHAT and CDR2 is FQNNGV in the germline V gene. Here the CDR3 DNA reads TGTGCCAGCAGCCCGAGCTGGGGCTCTGGGGCCAACGTCCTGACTTTC. It yields the protein CASSPSWGSGANVLTF.

The chain uses TRBV28 and TRBJ2-7, with no clear D. The germline gives CDR1 MDHEN, CDR2 SYDVKM. Between the trimmed V and J ends, which lost 6 bases and 7 bases, there was a span of 13 bases. This CDR3 comprises 12 residues. Here the CDR3 reads CASSRAGLEQYF. CDR3 bases: TGTGCCAGCAGCCGCGCTGGTCTGGAGCAGTACTTC.